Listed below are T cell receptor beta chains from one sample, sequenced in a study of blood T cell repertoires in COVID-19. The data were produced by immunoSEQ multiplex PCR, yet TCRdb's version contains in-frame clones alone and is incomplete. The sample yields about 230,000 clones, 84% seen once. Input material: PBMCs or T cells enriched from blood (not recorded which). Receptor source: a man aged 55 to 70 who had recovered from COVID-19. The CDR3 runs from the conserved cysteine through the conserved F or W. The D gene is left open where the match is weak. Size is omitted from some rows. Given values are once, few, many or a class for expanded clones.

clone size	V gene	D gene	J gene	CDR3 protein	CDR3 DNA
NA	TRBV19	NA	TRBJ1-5	CASSTFDSSNQPQHF	TGTGCCAGTAGTACCTTCGACAGTAGCAATCAGCCCCAGCATTTT
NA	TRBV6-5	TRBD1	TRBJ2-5	CASRSPGGIETQYF	TGTGCCAGCAGGTCTCCAGGGGGCATTGAGACCCAGTACTTC
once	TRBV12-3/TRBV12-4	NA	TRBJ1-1	CASSLEDTEAFF	TGTGCCAGCAGTTTGGAGGACACTGAAGCTTTCTTT
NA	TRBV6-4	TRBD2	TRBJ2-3	CASSDQSSGGPDTQYF	TGTGCCAGCAGTGACCAATCAAGCGGGGGGCCAGATACGCAGTATTTT
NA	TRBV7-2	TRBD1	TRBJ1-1	CASSSDRGHTEAFF	TGTGCCAGCAGCTCGGACAGGGGGCACACTGAAGCTTTCTTT
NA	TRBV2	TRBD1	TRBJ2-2	CASSEAGTVGHTGELFF	TGTGCCAGCAGTGAAGCGGGGACAGTAGGACACACCGGGGAGCTGTTTTTT
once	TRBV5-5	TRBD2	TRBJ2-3	CASSLSSGVADTQYF	TGTGCCAGCAGCTTGTCGAGCGGGGTGGCAGATACGCAGTATTTT
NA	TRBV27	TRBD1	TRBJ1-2	CASSLYFGTEVSNYGYTF	TGTGCCAGCAGCCTTTATTTTGGGACAGAAGTTTCTAACTATGGCTACACCTTC
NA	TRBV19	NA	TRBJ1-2	CASSRGRSNYGYTF	TGTGCCAGTAGTAGGGGCAGATCCAACTATGGCTACACCTTC
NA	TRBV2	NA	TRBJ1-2	CASSEFPGPHYGYTF	TGTGCCAGCAGTGAATTTCCAGGGCCCCACTATGGCTACACCTTC
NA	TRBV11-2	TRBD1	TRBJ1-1	CASSPTGDHTEAFF	TGTGCCAGCAGCCCAACAGGGGATCACACTGAAGCTTTCTTT
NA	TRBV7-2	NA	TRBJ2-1	CASSIATSSYNEQFF	TGTGCCAGCAGCATAGCGACTAGCTCCTACAATGAGCAGTTCTTC
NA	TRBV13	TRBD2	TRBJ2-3	CASSPRLAGGSTDTQYF	TGTGCCAGCAGCCCTCGACTAGCGGGGGGGAGCACAGATACGCAGTATTTT
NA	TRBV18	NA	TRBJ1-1	CASSLDRNTEAFF	TGTGCCAGCTCACTAGACAGAAACACTGAAGCTTTCTTT
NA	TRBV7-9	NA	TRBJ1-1	CASSLQGENTEAFF	TGTGCCAGCAGCCTACAGGGAGAAAACACTGAAGCTTTCTTT
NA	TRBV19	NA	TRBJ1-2	CASRSRSGSSDYGYTF	TGTGCCAGTCGATCCCGCAGTGGGAGTTCCGACTATGGCTACACCTTC
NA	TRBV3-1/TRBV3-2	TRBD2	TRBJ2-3	CASSQTLGLAGGSDTQYF	TGTGCCAGCAGCCAGACGTTGGGACTAGCGGGGGGGTCAGATACGCAGTATTTT